Shown below are 22 T cell receptor beta chains from a single sample sequenced in a study of T cell responses to AZD1222 COVID-19 vaccine. Sequenced by immunoSEQ multiplex PCR; TCRdb stores in-frame clones only, minus some. Of 60,000 to 90,000 clones listed, over 60% were seen once; the top ten hold 25% to 30%. The sample was peripheral blood, taken 28 days after the second dose of the MenACWY control vaccine. Receptors were obtained from an adult who received the MenACWY meningococcal vaccine as a control.

This clone was found once. The chain employs TRBV5-1 and TRBJ2-1; 7 positions match TRBD2. Germline V gene sequence: CDR1 SGHRS, CDR2 YFSETQ. The V segment lost 4 bases and the J segment 5 bases; nucleotides outside the gene matches: 6. The CDR3 sequence is 14 residues long. The CDR3 is CASSVSGMNNEQFF. The CDR3 DNA reads TGCGCCAGCAGCGTGAGCGGGATGAACAATGAGCAGTTCTTC.

This chain links TRBV14 with TRBJ1-6; 7 nucleotides match TRBD1. The trim removed 3 bases at V and 10 bases at J, leaving 12 bases unmatched. Germline values: CDR1 SGHDN, CDR2 FVKESK. This CDR3 has 16 amino acids. The CDR3 sequence: CASSQLPQGTGSPLHF. Here the CDR3 DNA reads TGTGCCAGCAGCCAGCTTCCACAGGGGACCGGGTCACCCCTCCACTTT.

The chain employs TRBV9 and TRBJ2-7; D assignment may be TRBD1 or TRBD2 (5 bases each). V lost 0 bases, J lost 4 bases, and 14 bases lay in between. Looked up from germline, CDR1 is SGDLS and CDR2 is YYNGEE. The CDR3 totals 15 residues. The CDR3 DNA follows: TGTGCCAGCAGCGTAGATGAGGGGTTGGGGTACGAGCAGTACTTC. This encodes CASSVDEGLGYEQYF.

The CDR3: CASSSTPRLEQYF. In DNA form, the CDR3 reads TGTGCCAGCAGTTCCACTCCCCGACTCGAGCAGTACTTC. This chain joins TRBV6-9 and TRBJ2-7; D not certain. V was cut by 4 bases and J by 6 bases, with 13 bases left in between. This CDR3 contains 13 residues. Germline V CDR1 and CDR2: MNHGY, SVAAGI.

J is TRBJ2-7 and V is TRBV5-4; D is undetermined. The CDR3 contains 11 residues. Germline assignment: CDR1 SGHNT and CDR2 YYREEE (reference sequence). The V end lost 2 bases, the J end lost 3 bases, and 3 bases lay between the germline ends. The CDR3 DNA reads as TGTGCCAGCAGCTTAGGCTACGAGCAGTACTTC. Translated: CASSLGYEQYF.

This chain uses TRBV5-4 with TRBJ2-5; 8 bases are a match to TRBD1. Trimming at V came to 2 bases and at J to 4 bases, leaving 1 base not matched to a gene. Germline loops: CDR1 SGHNT, CDR2 YYREEE (reference sequence). This CDR3 is 13 amino acids long. CDR3 sequence reads: CASSLQGVETQYF. CDR3 nucleotides: TGTGCCAGCAGCTTACAGGGGGTAGAGACCCAGTACTTC.

V usage is TRBV2 and J usage is TRBJ1-6; TRBD1 matches 7 bases. V shed 6 bases, J shed 7 bases, and the junction held 6 bases outside the gene matches. The CDR3 runs 14 residues. Germline loops: CDR1 SNHLY, CDR2 FYNNEI. The DNA for the CDR3 is TGTGCCAGCAGGTACAGGGGTGGAAATTCACCCCTCCACTTT. As protein: CASRYRGGNSPLHF.

The rearrangement uses TRBV4-1 and TRBJ1-2; TRBD1 aligns across 10 bases. J gave up 8 bases and V 5 bases, and 8 bases lay outside the gene matches. CDR3 size: 14 residues. CDR1 is MGHRA, CDR2 YSYEKL, per germline. This CDR3 reads CASSDQDRGNGYTF. CDR3 sequence (DNA): TGCGCCAGCAGCGACCAGGACAGGGGGAACGGCTACACCTTC.

The gene calls are TRBV11-2 and TRBJ2-7; 15 bases fit TRBD2. This CDR3 is built from 16 residues. Germline V gives CDR1 SGHAT, CDR2 FQNNGV. V trimming: 4 bases; J trimming: 4 bases; junction bases outside the gene matches: 5. CDR3 bases: TGTGCCAGCAGCTCGTGGACTAGCGGGAGGGGATACGAGCAGTACTTC. Translating it yields CASSSWTSGRGYEQYF.

The chain employs TRBV30 and TRBJ1-2; no reliable D call. The CDR3 consists of 13 residues. V lost 1 base, J lost 4 bases, and 10 bases lay in between. Germline assignment: CDR1 GTSNPN and CDR2 SVGIG (reference sequence). This chain's CDR3 is CAWSENSLYGYTF. The CDR3 DNA reads TGTGCCTGGAGTGAGAACAGCCTCTATGGCTACACCTTC.

The chain employs TRBV4-1 and TRBJ2-7, with TRBD2 matching over 10 bases. The ends lost 4 bases at V and 6 bases at J; junction bases unmatched: 12. The CDR3 has 16 residues. Germline V gives CDR1 MGHRA, CDR2 YSYEKL. Written as DNA, the CDR3 is TGCGCCAGCAGCCCCGGACTACTAGCGGGGCCGGGCGAGCAGTACTTC. This gives the protein CASSPGLLAGPGEQYF.

Note on this clone: Within the sample, other DNA sequences also encode this same CDR3. The chain links TRBV19 to TRBJ1-5; D is unresolved. Germline V gene sequence: CDR1 LNHDA, CDR2 SQIVND (reference sequence). The ends were cut back, 2 bases at V and 4 bases at J, with 6 bases in the middle. This CDR3 has 13 amino acids. CDR3 sequence: CASSIQDNQPQHF. Written as DNA, the CDR3 is TGTGCCAGTAGTATACAAGATAATCAGCCCCAGCATTTT.

This chain joins TRBV30 and TRBJ2-5; the D is unclear. The germline V and J ends were trimmed by 2 bases and 3 bases, with 10 bases remaining between them. CDR1 and CDR2 (germline): GTSNPN, SVGIG (reference sequence). The length of the CDR3 is 13 residues. The CDR3 DNA is TGTGCCTGGAGTCCTGGCAGGAAAGAGACCCAGTACTTC. It encodes CAWSPGRKETQYF. The full variable domain, with the rest looked up from reference TRBV30 and TRBJ2-5, is SQTIHQWPATLVQPVGSPLSLECTVEGTSNPNLYWYRQAAGRGLQLLFYSVGIGQISSEVPQNLSASRPQDRQFILSSKKLLLSDSGFYLCAWSPGRKETQYFGPGTRLLVL.

This clone appeared many times. The chain is built from TRBV7-9 and TRBJ2-1; no definite D call. The CDR3 has 12 amino acids. Germline V gene data show CDR1 as SEHNR and CDR2 as FQNEAQ (reference sequence). V gave up 1 base and J gave up 11 bases, with 9 bases separating them. CDR3 bases: TGTGCCAGCAGCTTAGTTCCGGACCAGCAGTTCTTC. Translation: CASSLVPDQQFF.

The chain carries TRBV15 and TRBJ2-6, with 7 bases identical to TRBD1. Per the germline V gene, CDR1 is LNHNV and CDR2 is YYDKDF (reference sequence). Losses at the gene ends were 5 bases for V and 0 bases for J; bases not matched to a gene: 13. The CDR3 length is 19 residues. CDR3 DNA sequence: TGTGCCACCAGCTTTGGGGCCGGGACAGCCTCCTCTGGGGCCAACGTCCTGACTTTC. Amino acid sequence: CATSFGAGTASSGANVLTF. The full variable domain, with the rest looked up from reference TRBV15 and TRBJ2-6, is DAMVIQNPRYQVTQFGKPVTLSCSQTLNHNVMYWYQQKSSQAPKLLFHYYDKDFNNEADTPDNFQSRRPNTSFCFLDIRSPGLGDTAMYLCATSFGAGTASSGANVLTFGAGSRLTVL.

V usage is TRBV6-5 and J usage is TRBJ1-3; the match to TRBD1 covers 9 bases. There are 14 residues in the CDR3. The J segment lost 7 bases and the V segment lost 6 bases, leaving 7 bases of the junction unmatched. The germline CDR1 and CDR2 sequences are MNHEY and SVGAGI. The CDR3 bases are TGTGCCAGCAGGGCACAGGGGGCGAGGAACACCATATATTTT. Translation: CASRAQGARNTIYF.

This rearrangement joins TRBV5-4 to TRBJ1-1; 9 bases are a match to TRBD1. V was clipped by 0 bases and J by 11 bases; unmatched bases: 8. The CDR3 spans 14 residues. Looked up from germline, CDR1 is SGHNT and CDR2 is YYREEE (reference sequence). This CDR3 is CASSLDRGPSMAFF. Written as DNA, the CDR3 is TGTGCCAGCAGCTTGGACAGGGGGCCCAGTATGGCTTTCTTT.

The CDR3 loop is CASKLEKTQYF. The CDR3 DNA is TGTGCCAGCAAACTAGAGAAGACCCAGTACTTC. This chain joins TRBV2 and TRBJ2-5, with a tentative D call TRBD2 (5 bases). Germline CDR1 is SNHLY and CDR2 is FYNNEI. V was cut by 7 bases and J by 6 bases, with 9 bases left in between. CDR3 length: 11 amino acids.

The rearrangement joins TRBV19 to TRBJ1-2; D uncertain. Trimming shortened V by 7 bases and J by 3 bases, and 12 bases separated the two germline ends. Germline V gene lookup returns CDR1 LNHDA and CDR2 SQIVND (reference sequence). CDR3 length equals 13 residues. Written as DNA, the CDR3 is TGTGCCAGTACCATAGATCCAGACTATGGCTACACCTTC. It translates to CASTIDPDYGYTF.

J is TRBJ1-2 and V is TRBV10-3; tentatively, D is TRBD1 (5 bases). V was pared by 6 bases and J by 3 bases, with 20 bases between. Germline V lookup: CDR1 ENHRY, CDR2 SYGVKD. The CDR3 is made up of 16 amino acids. DNA of the CDR3: TGTGCCATCAGGACACCCATTGGGGGGTCCCACTATGGCTACACCTTC. This encodes CAIRTPIGGSHYGYTF.

The chain has TRBV15 and TRBJ2-7; the D gene could be TRBD1 or TRBD2 (5 bases each). CDR1 and CDR2 from the germline V gene are LNHNV and YYDKDF (reference sequence). The CDR3 has 13 residues. V lost 1 base and J lost 4, with 8 bases in between. The CDR3 DNA follows: TGTGCCACCAGCAGAGGCAGGGAGTACGAGCAGTACTTC. Translation gives CATSRGREYEQYF.

V is TRBV5-1 and J is TRBJ1-4; D ambiguous. CDR1 and CDR2 (germline): SGHRS, YFSETQ. The CDR3 has 15 amino acids. Trimming shortened V by 4 bases and J by 5 bases, and 15 bases separated the two germline ends. CDR3 sequence (DNA): TGCGCCAGCAGCCCCGGAGGGCAGCGAAATGAAAAACTGTTTTTT. Amino acids: CASSPGGQRNEKLFF.